Presented here are 17 T cell receptor beta chains from one specimen sequenced in a study of blood T cell repertoires in COVID-19. Using immunoSEQ multiplex PCR, the repertoire was profiled, and TCRdb retains in-frame clones only, with some absent. This sample carries 300,000 to 350,000 clones, about nine tenths of them seen once, and the ten largest clones take roughly a tenth. The source material was peripheral blood. Receptors originate from a young man with COVID-19, enrolled during active disease.

This clone was detected only a few times. V and J are TRBV3-1 (or the pseudogene TRBV3-2) and TRBJ2-1, with TRBD2 identical over 7 bases. The CDR3 has 16 amino acids. After removal of 0 bases from V and 7 bases from J, the junction contained 9 bases not matched to a gene. Germline V lookup: CDR1 LGHDT, CDR2 YNNKEL (reference sequence). The CDR3: CASSQEWREGKNEQFF. The CDR3, as DNA: TGTGCCAGCAGCCAAGAGTGGAGGGAGGGCAAAAATGAGCAGTTCTTC.

The chain has TRBV20-1 and TRBJ2-5; 9 positions agree with TRBD2. Looked up from germline, CDR1 is DFQATT and CDR2 is SNEGSKA (reference sequence). Germline trimming cut 3 bases from V and 4 bases from J; bases unmatched to any gene: 9. The CDR3 length is 15 residues. CDR3 bases: TGCAGTGCTAGTATAGCTAGCGGGGTTGTAGAGACCCAGTACTTC. Translating gives CSASIASGVVETQYF.

J is TRBJ2-1 and V is TRBV11-3; 8 positions match TRBD2. The CDR3 length is 14 residues. In germline, CDR1 is SGHNT, CDR2 YENEEA. The ends lost 3 bases at V and 5 bases at J; junction bases unmatched: 3. The CDR3 protein is CASSFSGAHNEQFF. For the CDR3, the DNA is TGTGCCAGCAGCTTTAGCGGGGCCCACAATGAGCAGTTCTTC.

The chain combines TRBV7-9 with TRBJ2-5; 7 nucleotides match TRBD2. The V gene end was trimmed by 5 bases and the J gene end by 4 bases; junction bases not matched to a gene: 10. CDR1 is SEHNR, CDR2 FQNEAQ, per germline (reference sequence). CDR3 length: 15 amino acids. This CDR3 is CASSPRGGSGETQYF. CDR3 nucleotides: TGTGCCAGCAGCCCCCGGGGAGGGTCGGGAGAGACCCAGTACTTC.

This chain joins TRBV27 and TRBJ2-7; D perhaps matches TRBD2 (6 bases). This CDR3 region has 16 residues. Germline loops: CDR1 MNHEY, CDR2 SMNVEV (reference sequence). V dropped 6 bases and J dropped 5 bases, with 23 bases sitting between them. The CDR3 sequence is CASRGRGGGPSDEQYF. Here the CDR3 DNA reads TGTGCCAGCAGGGGAAGGGGAGGAGGGCCATCCGACGAGCAGTACTTC.

This chain uses TRBV19 with TRBJ2-7, with 8 bases identical to TRBD1. CDR3 size: 15 residues. Germline trimming cut 5 bases from V and 0 bases from J; bases unmatched to any gene: 6. CDR1 and CDR2 from the germline V gene are LNHDA and SQIVND (reference sequence). CDR3 protein: CASSAGQGLSYEQYF. The DNA for the CDR3 is TGTGCCAGTAGTGCCGGACAGGGTCTCTCCTACGAGCAGTACTTC.

This clone showed up just once. The gene calls are TRBV7-3 and TRBJ2-3; possible D gene TRBD2, 6 bases. CDR1 is SGHTA, CDR2 FQGTGA, per germline. Trimming stripped 5 bases from V and 6 bases from J, with 18 bases between. The CDR3 length is 15 residues. This CDR3 is CASSPGGSRPDTQYF. The CDR3 nucleotides read TGTGCCAGCAGCCCCGGGGGTAGTCGCCCGGATACGCAGTATTTT.

The rearrangement links TRBV4-3 to TRBJ2-1; D possibly uses TRBD1 or TRBD2 (11 bases each). The germline CDR1 and CDR2 sequences are LGHNA and YSLEER. Trimming shortened V by 4 bases and J by 4 bases, and 26 bases separated the two germline ends. CDR3 length equals 19 residues. The CDR3 nucleotides are TGCGCCAGCAGCCGAGCTGGACAGGGGGCTAGCGGGGGGTACAATGAGCAGTTCTTC. Protein: CASSRAGQGASGGYNEQFF.

By sample fraction, this clone is medium-sized. The chain uses TRBV4-3 and TRBJ2-7; 10 bases line up with TRBD2. Germline V lookup: CDR1 LGHNA, CDR2 YSLEER. The CDR3 runs 14 residues. Trimming removed 0 bases from V and 12 bases from J; junction bases left unmatched: 8. The CDR3 loop reads CASSQDRLAGEWYF. CDR3 nucleotide sequence: TGCGCCAGCAGCCAAGATCGGCTAGCGGGAGAGTGGTACTTC.

The gene calls are TRBV19 and TRBJ2-7; 9 bases align to TRBD2. This CDR3 comprises 14 residues. Germline CDR1 is LNHDA and CDR2 is SQIVND (reference sequence). Unmatched junction bases numbered 3, after V lost 4 bases and J lost 2 bases. CDR3 amino acids: CASSRAGGPYEQYF. Written as DNA, the CDR3 is TGTGCCAGTAGTAGGGCGGGGGGGCCCTACGAGCAGTACTTC.

This chain uses TRBV9 with TRBJ2-1, with TRBD2 matching 11 bases. From germline, CDR1 is SGDLS and CDR2 YYNGEE. The CDR3 is 16 residues long. V dropped 1 base and J dropped 9; count of bases not matched to a gene: 9. Written as DNA, the CDR3 is TGTGCCAGCAGCGTACGGGCTAGCGGGGGGAGTAGTGAGCAGTTCTTC. It encodes CASSVRASGGSSEQFF.

Only one count was recorded for this clone. The chain joins TRBV7-3 to TRBJ2-7, with 12 nucleotides matching TRBD2. In germline, CDR1 is SGHTA, CDR2 FQGTGA. Losses at the gene ends were 0 bases for V and 6 bases for J; bases not matched to a gene: 3. The CDR3 extends over 15 amino acids. CDR3 in DNA: TGTGCCAGCAGCTTAACCCTAGCGGGAGGGTCCGAGCAGTACTTC. It codes for CASSLTLAGGSEQYF.

This clone was observed many times. The sample contains more than one DNA sequence encoding this CDR3. V gene TRBV3-1 (or the pseudogene TRBV3-2) combines with J gene TRBJ2-3; 9 positions agree with TRBD1. Trimming at V came to 3 bases and at J to 0 bases, leaving 10 bases not matched to a gene. The CDR3 covers 18 residues. The germline V gene has CDR1 LGHDT and CDR2 YNNKEL (reference sequence). The CDR3 DNA is TGTGCCAGCAGCCAGCCTACCCTCGGGACAGGGAGCACAGATACGCAGTATTTT. Translation: CASSQPTLGTGSTDTQYF.

The chain recombines TRBV5-1 with TRBJ2-1; a possible D gene is TRBD2 (6 bases). The germline V and J ends were trimmed by 3 bases and 1 base, with 8 bases remaining between them. The germline CDR1 and CDR2 sequences are SGHRS and YFSETQ. The CDR3 runs to 14 residues. In nucleotides, the CDR3 is TGCGCCAGCAGCTCGGGGGTGTCCTACAATGAGCAGTTCTTC. It specifies CASSSGVSYNEQFF.

This clone was found once. The V call is TRBV10-3, the J call TRBJ2-7; D not resolved. The CDR3 extends over 15 amino acids. Looked up from germline, CDR1 is ENHRY and CDR2 is SYGVKD. V was cut by 0 bases and J by 4 bases, with 13 bases left in between. The CDR3 protein is CAISESADAAYEQYF. The CDR3 coding sequence is TGTGCCATCAGTGAGTCGGCTGACGCGGCTTACGAGCAGTACTTC.

This chain links TRBV4-2 with TRBJ2-7, with D maybe TRBD1 (6 bases). Germline lookup yields CDR1 LGHNA and CDR2 YNFKEQ. CDR3 length: 17 residues. The V end was cut by 0 bases, the J end by 0 bases, with 15 bases between. In DNA, the CDR3 is TGTGCCAGCAGCCAAGATTCTAACCAGGGGAGCTCCTACGAGCAGTACTTC. Protein sequence: CASSQDSNQGSSYEQYF.

The chain has TRBV30 and TRBJ2-3; D remains ambiguous. This CDR3 spans 12 amino acids. Germline V CDR1 and CDR2: GTSNPN, SVGIG (reference sequence). DNA for the CDR3: TGTGCTTGGCTGGGCTACACAGATACGCAGTATTTT. As protein: CAWLGYTDTQYF.